This T cell receptor (beta chain) originates from a study of cytomegalovirus exposure and HLA in healthy donors. The study ran its PCR with 60 Vbeta and 13 Jbeta primers. This table comes from immunoSEQ multiplex PCR, and its TCRdb copy is limited to in-frame clones, with some not included. The sample holds tens of thousands of clones. The CDR3 spans 11 residues. V dropped 3 bases and J dropped 3 bases, with 2 bases sitting between them. The germline V gene encodes CDR1 KGHSH and CDR2 LQKENI. As regards this clone: Other nucleotide sequences in the sample specify the same CDR3.

Sequences were obtained from PBMCs. This TCR came from a woman aged 55-75 years in good health and CMV-seronegative. The V and J genes are TRBV18 and TRBJ2-5; D is undetermined. The CDR3 nucleotides read TGTGCCAGCTCACCCGAAGAGACCCAGTACTTC. Translating gives CASSPEETQYF.